Sequencing of this T cell receptor (beta chain) was carried out in a study of T cell repertoires in cytomegalovirus infection. TCRdb reprocessed the reads via MiXCR and lists one record per CDR3 protein. The sample includes some 220,000 distinct CDR3 sequences, 6% to 8% of them seen just once. The junction had 19 bases not matched to a gene; V was cut back by 2 bases and J by 7 bases. Germline loops: CDR1 SGHAT, CDR2 FQNNGV. The CDR3 totals 20 residues. This clonotype was observed many times. This TCR was recovered from a human donor in good health (CMV status not recorded). Some clones in this sample may be carry-over from other donors' samples. The chain links TRBV11-2 to TRBJ2-1; 11 bases agree with TRBD2. The sequencing input was PBMCs. This CDR3 reads CASSLRFSGGGSGGGNEQFF. The CDR3 nucleotides are TGTGCCAGCAGCTTAAGATTCTCGGGGGGTGGTAGCGGGGGGGGAAATGAGCAGTTCTTC. The full variable domain, rest sourced from reference TRBV11-2 and TRBJ2-1, is EAGVAQSPRYKIIEKRQSVAFWCNPISGHATLYWYQQILGQGPKLLIQFQNNGVVDDSQLPKDRFSAERLKGVDSTLKIQPAKLEDSAVYLCASSLRFSGGGSGGGNEQFFGPGTRLTVL.